These 2 T cell receptor beta chains were sequenced from one sample in a study of blood T cell repertoires in COVID-19. Sequencing used immunoSEQ multiplex PCR; TCRdb keeps in-frame clones, though not all of them. The sample records about 180,000 clones, approximately 83% being singletons. Sequenced input: peripheral blood. All receptors derive from a man aged 45 to 65 with active or convalescent COVID-19.

The rearrangement joins TRBV7-3 to TRBJ2-1; 7 bases align to TRBD2. The V and J ends lost 5 bases and 4 bases, in that order; junction bases with no gene match: 8. The CDR3 loop spans 15 amino acids. Germline CDR1 SGHTA, CDR2 FQGTGA. The CDR3 region is CASSPLRETYNEQFF. CDR3 coding DNA: TGTGCCAGCAGCCCTCTGCGGGAGACTTACAATGAGCAGTTCTTC.

The gene calls are TRBV30 and TRBJ1-6; TRBD1 is a possible D gene (5 bases). From germline, CDR1 is GTSNPN and CDR2 SVGIG (reference sequence). The germline V and J ends were trimmed by 7 bases and 8 bases, with 21 bases remaining between them. The CDR3 has 15 amino acids. In DNA, the CDR3 is TGTGCCTTGGGCCAGGGCGGAAGGATGGATTCACCCCTCCACTTT. Its translation is CALGQGGRMDSPLHF.